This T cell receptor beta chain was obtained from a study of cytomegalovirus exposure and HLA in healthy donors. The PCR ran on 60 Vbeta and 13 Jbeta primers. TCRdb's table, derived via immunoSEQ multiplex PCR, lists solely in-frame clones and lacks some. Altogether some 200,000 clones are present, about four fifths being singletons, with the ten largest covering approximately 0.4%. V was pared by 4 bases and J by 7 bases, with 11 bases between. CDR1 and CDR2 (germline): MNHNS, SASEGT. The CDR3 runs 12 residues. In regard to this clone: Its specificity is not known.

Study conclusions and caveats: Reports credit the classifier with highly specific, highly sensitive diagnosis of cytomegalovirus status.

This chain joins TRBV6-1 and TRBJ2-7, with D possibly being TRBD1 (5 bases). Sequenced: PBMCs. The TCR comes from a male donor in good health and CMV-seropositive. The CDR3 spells CASSVYKGEQYF. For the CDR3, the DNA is TGTGCCAGCAGTGTTTACAAGGGGGAGCAGTACTTC.